The clone carrying this T cell receptor (beta chain) was observed a handful of times. Its target is unknown. In TCRdb, the PCR reads were re-called with MiXCR into one record per CDR3 protein. Of around 460,000 distinct CDR3 sequences in the sample, around 21% were seen once. Using 10%, 30% or 50% RNA, naive CD8 libraries were derived from around 20,000 to 1,000,000 sorted cells. The CDR3 contains 12 residues. V was clipped by 1 base and J by 11 bases, with 11 bases between them. Germline CDR1 is LGHDT and CDR2 is YNNKEL (reference sequence). The data are from a study of molecular identifiers for immune sequencing clone quantification. The wider study: Naive CD8 cell RNA, from around 20,000 or 100,000 cells, was split five ways in replicates, with four sequenced. Study observations and caveats: Researchers reportedly could pick up spiked Jurkat TCR RNA from one cell mixed into approximately 1 million naive cells. Clones above 20 RNA copies contained over 97% of effector molecules and under 1% of naive molecules.

Sequenced sample: naive CD8+ T cells from blood, with Jurkat cell RNA spiked in. The subset was: FACS-sorted CD8+CD4-CCR7+CD45RA+ naive T cells. The source of this sequence is a human donor in good health. Some libraries in this study had Jurkat cell RNA spiked in. This rearrangement joins TRBV3-1 to TRBJ1-1, with no clear D. The CDR3 coding sequence is TGTGCCAGCAGCCAAGGAGGACCAGCGGCTTTCTTT. Translated, it gives CASSQGGPAAFF.